Shown below are 2 T cell receptor beta chains from a single sample sequenced in a study of blood T cell repertoires in COVID-19. The method was immunoSEQ multiplex PCR; TCRdb's version includes in-frame clones alone and lacks a portion of them. Of 150,000 to 200,000 clones in the sample, approximately 86% were seen once. The sample was peripheral blood. The source is a man aged 35 to 55 with active or convalescent COVID-19.

The gene calls are TRBV6-5 and TRBJ2-5; D may be TRBD2 (5 bases). There are 15 residues in the CDR3. The germline V gene has CDR1 MNHEY and CDR2 SVGAGI. V was pared by 8 bases and J by 0 bases, with 16 bases between. CDR3 bases: TGTGCCAGCCCCACCGACGGCGGGTACCAAGAGACCCAGTACTTC. This codes for CASPTDGGYQETQYF.

The chain is built from TRBV30 and TRBJ2-5; 11 bases fit TRBD1. This CDR3 spans 16 amino acids. Germline loops: CDR1 GTSNPN, CDR2 SVGIG (reference sequence). V was pared by 2 bases and J by 3 bases, with 8 bases of the junction left unmatched. CDR3 coding DNA: TGTGCCTGGAGTAAGCCACGGGACAGGGGGAAAGAGACCCAGTACTTC. Amino acids: CAWSKPRDRGKETQYF.